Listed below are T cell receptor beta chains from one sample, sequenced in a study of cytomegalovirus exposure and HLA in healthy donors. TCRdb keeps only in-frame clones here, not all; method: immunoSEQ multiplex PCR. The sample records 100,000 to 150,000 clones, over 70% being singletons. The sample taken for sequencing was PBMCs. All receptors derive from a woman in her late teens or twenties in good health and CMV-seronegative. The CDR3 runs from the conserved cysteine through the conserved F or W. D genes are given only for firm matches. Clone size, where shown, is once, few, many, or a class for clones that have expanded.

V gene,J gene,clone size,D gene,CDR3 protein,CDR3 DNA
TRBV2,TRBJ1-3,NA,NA,CASSAGNTIYF,TGTGCCAGCAGTGCGGGAAACACCATATATTTT
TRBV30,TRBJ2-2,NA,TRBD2,CAGRGGSDTGELFF,TGTGCCGGACGGGGGGGGAGCGACACCGGGGAGCTGTTTTTT
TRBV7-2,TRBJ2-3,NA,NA,CASSLGGTDTQYF,TGTGCCAGCAGCTTAGGCGGGACAGATACGCAGTATTTT
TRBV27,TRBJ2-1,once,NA,CASRQAGPSSYNEQFF,TGTGCCAGCAGGCAAGCAGGGCCGAGCTCCTACAATGAGCAGTTCTTC
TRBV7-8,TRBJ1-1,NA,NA,CASSLQNTEAFF,TGTGCCAGCAGCTTACAGAACACTGAAGCTTTCTTT
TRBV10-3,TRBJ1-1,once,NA,CAISESAGNTEAFF,TGTGCCATCAGTGAGTCCGCAGGGAACACTGAAGCTTTCTTT
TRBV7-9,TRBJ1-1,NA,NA,CASSLSGGTEAFF,TGTGCCAGCAGCTTATCTGGGGGGACTGAAGCTTTCTTT
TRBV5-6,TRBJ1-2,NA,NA,CASNPGEANYGYTF,TGTGCCAGCAACCCGGGAGAAGCTAACTATGGCTACACCTTC
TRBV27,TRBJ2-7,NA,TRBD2,CASSQAGGTYEQYF,TGTGCCAGCAGTCAAGCGGGAGGAACCTACGAGCAGTACTTC
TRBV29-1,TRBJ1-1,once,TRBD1,CSARQGPNTEAFF,TGCAGCGCGAGACAGGGGCCGAACACTGAAGCTTTCTTT
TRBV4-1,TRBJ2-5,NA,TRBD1,CASSRDRGEIRLAEETQYF,TGCGCCAGCAGCCGCGACAGGGGCGAGATTAGGTTAGCAGAAGAGACCCAGTACTTC
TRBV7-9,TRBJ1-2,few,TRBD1,CASSFAGTGVGGYTF,TGTGCCAGCAGCTTCGCCGGGACAGGGGTCGGCGGCTACACCTTC
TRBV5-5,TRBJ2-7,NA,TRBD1,CASTGTGSYEQYF,TGTGCCAGCACAGGGACAGGGAGTTACGAGCAGTACTTC
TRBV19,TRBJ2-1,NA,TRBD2,CASSTRSGRASTYNEQFF,TGTGCCAGTAGTACACGTAGCGGGAGGGCCTCGACCTACAATGAGCAGTTCTTC
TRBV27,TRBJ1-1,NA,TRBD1,CASSLGQGNTEAFF,TGTGCCAGCAGTTTGGGACAGGGGAACACTGAAGCTTTCTTT
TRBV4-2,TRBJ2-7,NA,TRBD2,CASSPLTSGRARVGEQYF,TGTGCCAGCAGCCCCCTGACTAGCGGGAGGGCCCGGGTGGGGGAGCAGTACTTC
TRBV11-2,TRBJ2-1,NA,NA,CASSSNQRVHEQFF,TGTGCCAGCAGCTCAAATCAGAGGGTGCATGAGCAGTTCTTC
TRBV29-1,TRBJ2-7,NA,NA,CSVDQGSYEQYF,TGCAGCGTTGACCAGGGCTCCTACGAGCAGTACTTC
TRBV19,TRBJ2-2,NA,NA,CASTASGRNTGELFF,TGTGCCAGTACGGCCAGCGGCCGGAACACCGGGGAGCTGTTTTTT
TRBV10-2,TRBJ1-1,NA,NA,CASSIQGDTEAFF,TGCGCCAGCAGTATACAGGGAGACACTGAAGCTTTCTTT
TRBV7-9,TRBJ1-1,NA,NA,CASSLSQNTEAFF,TGTGCCAGCAGCTTGTCCCAGAACACTGAAGCTTTCTTT
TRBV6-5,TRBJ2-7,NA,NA,CASQGQNGHEQYF,TGTGCCAGCCAGGGACAAAACGGACACGAGCAGTACTTC
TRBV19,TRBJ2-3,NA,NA,CASSRFAGSTDTQYF,TGTGCCAGTAGTAGATTCGCCGGGTCCACAGATACGCAGTATTTT
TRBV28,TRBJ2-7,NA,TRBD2,CASNSGTTLLEQYF,TGTGCCAGCAATTCCGGGACTACCCTCCTCGAGCAGTACTTC
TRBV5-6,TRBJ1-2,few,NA,CASSPGQNYGYTF,TGTGCCAGCAGCCCTGGTCAGAACTATGGCTACACCTTC
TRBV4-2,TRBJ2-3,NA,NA,CASSQAMTDTQYF,TGTGCCAGCAGCCAAGCTATGACAGATACGCAGTATTTT
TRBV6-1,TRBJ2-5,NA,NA,CASSDIQETQYF,TGTGCCAGCAGTGACATCCAAGAGACCCAGTACTTC
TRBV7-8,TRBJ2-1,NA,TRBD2,CASSPSGTSEPPYNEQFF,TGTGCCAGCAGCCCTTCGGGGACTAGCGAGCCCCCCTACAATGAGCAGTTCTTC
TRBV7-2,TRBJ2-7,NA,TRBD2,CASRSGGTYEQYF,TGTGCCAGCAGATCCGGGGGGACCTACGAGCAGTACTTC
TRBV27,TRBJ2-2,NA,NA,CASSLSATGELFF,TGTGCCAGCAGTCTTAGCGCTACCGGGGAGCTGTTTTTT
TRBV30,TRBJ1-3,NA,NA,CAWSVTIRGSGNTIYF,TGTGCCTGGAGTGTTACAATCAGGGGTTCTGGAAACACCATATATTTT
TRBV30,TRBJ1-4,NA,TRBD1,CAWARDRANEKLFF,TGTGCCTGGGCCCGGGACAGGGCAAACGAAAAACTGTTTTTT
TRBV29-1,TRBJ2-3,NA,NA,CSVDSLGTDTQYF,TGCAGCGTTGACTCATTAGGCACAGATACGCAGTATTTT
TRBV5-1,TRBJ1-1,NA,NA,CASSLGSLNTEAFF,TGCGCCAGCAGCTTGGGCAGTTTGAACACTGAAGCTTTCTTT
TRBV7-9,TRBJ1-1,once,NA,CASNPSGTFGNTEAFF,TGTGCCAGCAACCCGAGCGGGACTTTTGGAAACACTGAAGCTTTCTTT
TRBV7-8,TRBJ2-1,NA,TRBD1,CASRTSGQGRADEQFF,TGTGCCAGCAGAACTTCGGGACAGGGGAGAGCCGATGAGCAGTTCTTC
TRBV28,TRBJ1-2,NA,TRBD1,CASTFYGQGTSNYGYTF,TGTGCCAGCACCTTTTATGGACAGGGGACCTCTAACTATGGCTACACCTTC
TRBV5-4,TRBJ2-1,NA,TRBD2,CASSPATSGSYNEQFF,TGTGCCAGCAGCCCCGCTACTAGCGGCTCCTACAATGAGCAGTTCTTC
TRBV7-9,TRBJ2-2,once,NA,CASSLGSNTGELFF,TGTGCCAGCAGCTTAGGCAGTAACACCGGGGAGCTGTTTTTT
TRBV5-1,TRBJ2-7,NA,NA,CASSLYSDTFYEQYF,TGCGCCAGCAGCTTGTACTCGGACACCTTCTACGAGCAGTACTTC
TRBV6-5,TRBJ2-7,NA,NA,CASSPTGGEHYEQYF,TGTGCCAGCAGCCCGACAGGCGGAGAGCACTACGAGCAGTACTTC
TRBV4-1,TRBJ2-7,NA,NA,CASSQDRGRGVYEQYF,TGCGCCAGCAGCCAAGATAGGGGCAGGGGTGTCTACGAGCAGTACTTC
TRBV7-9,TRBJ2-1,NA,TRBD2,CASSLRDPTSGNYNEQFF,TGTGCCAGCAGCTTACGCGACCCGACTAGCGGGAACTACAATGAGCAGTTCTTC
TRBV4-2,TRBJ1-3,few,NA,CASSQDRGFSGNTIYF,TGTGCCAGCAGCCAAGACCGCGGGTTCTCTGGAAACACCATATATTTT
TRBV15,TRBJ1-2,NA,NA,CATSPRPQQVYGYTF,TGTGCCACCAGCCCCCGCCCGCAGCAGGTATATGGCTACACCTTC
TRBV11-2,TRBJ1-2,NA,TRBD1,CASSHAGTGYGYTF,TGTGCCAGCAGCCATGCCGGGACAGGCTATGGCTACACCTTC
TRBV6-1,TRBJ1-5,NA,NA,CASSEQGGTNQPQHF,TGTGCCAGCAGTGAACAGGGAGGTACCAATCAGCCCCAGCATTTT
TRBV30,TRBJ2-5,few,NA,CAWRDFAQETQYF,TGTGCCTGGAGGGACTTCGCCCAAGAGACCCAGTACTTC
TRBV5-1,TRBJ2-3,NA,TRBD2,CASSKGTSRSDTQYF,TGCGCCAGCAGCAAAGGGACTAGCAGGTCGGATACGCAGTATTTT
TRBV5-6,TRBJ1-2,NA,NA,CASSSPSTETTLWGYTF,TGTGCCAGCAGCTCCCCATCGACGGAAACTACTCTTTGGGGCTACACCTTC
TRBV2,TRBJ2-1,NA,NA,CASRLIARNEQFF,TGTGCCAGCAGACTAATTGCAAGGAATGAGCAGTTCTTC
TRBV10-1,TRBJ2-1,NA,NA,CASSESRGTLGFF,TGCGCCAGCAGTGAGTCGCGGGGCACGTTAGGGTTCTTC
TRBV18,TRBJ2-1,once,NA,CASSPMIADNNEQFF,TGTGCCAGCTCACCAATGATAGCGGACAACAATGAGCAGTTCTTC
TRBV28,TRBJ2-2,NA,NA,CASSSQKSITGELFF,TGTGCCAGCAGCTCTCAGAAGTCCATCACCGGGGAGCTGTTTTTT
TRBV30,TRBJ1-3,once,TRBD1,CAWSAGTGGGNTIYF,TGTGCCTGGAGTGCCGGGACAGGGGGCGGAAACACCATATATTTT
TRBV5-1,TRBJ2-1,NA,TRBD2,CASSFLAGPQFF,TGCGCCAGCAGCTTCCTAGCGGGGCCGCAGTTCTTC
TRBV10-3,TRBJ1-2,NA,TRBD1,CAIAALGGGEGYTF,TGTGCCATCGCGGCACTTGGAGGGGGCGAAGGCTACACCTTC
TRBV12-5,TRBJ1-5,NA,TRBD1,CASGYIWDRGSAGNQPQHF,TGTGCTAGTGGTTACATCTGGGACAGGGGATCTGCGGGCAATCAGCCCCAGCATTTT